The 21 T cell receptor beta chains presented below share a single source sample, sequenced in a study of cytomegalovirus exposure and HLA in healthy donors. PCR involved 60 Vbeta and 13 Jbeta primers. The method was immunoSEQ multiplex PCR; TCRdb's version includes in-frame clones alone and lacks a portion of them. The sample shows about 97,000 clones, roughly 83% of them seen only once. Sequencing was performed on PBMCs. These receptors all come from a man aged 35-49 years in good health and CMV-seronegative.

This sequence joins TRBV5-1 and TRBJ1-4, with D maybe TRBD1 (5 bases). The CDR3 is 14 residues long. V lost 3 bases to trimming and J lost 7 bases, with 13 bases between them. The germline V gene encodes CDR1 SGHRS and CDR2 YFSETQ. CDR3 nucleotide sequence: TGCGCCAGCAGCTCGGGACTTTACGGTGAAAAACTGTTTTTT. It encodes CASSSGLYGEKLFF.

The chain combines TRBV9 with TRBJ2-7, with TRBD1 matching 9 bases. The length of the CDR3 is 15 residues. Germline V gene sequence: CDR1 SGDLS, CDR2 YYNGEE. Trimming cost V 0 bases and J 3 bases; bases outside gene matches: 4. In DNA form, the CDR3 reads TGTGCCAGCAGCGTAGCCGCGGGACAGGGCTACGAGCAGTACTTC. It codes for CASSVAAGQGYEQYF.

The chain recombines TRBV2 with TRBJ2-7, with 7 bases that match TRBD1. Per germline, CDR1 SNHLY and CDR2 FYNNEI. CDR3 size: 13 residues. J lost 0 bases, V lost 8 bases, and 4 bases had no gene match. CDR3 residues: CASGTVFSYEQYF. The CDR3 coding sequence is TGTGCCAGCGGGACAGTCTTCTCCTACGAGCAGTACTTC.

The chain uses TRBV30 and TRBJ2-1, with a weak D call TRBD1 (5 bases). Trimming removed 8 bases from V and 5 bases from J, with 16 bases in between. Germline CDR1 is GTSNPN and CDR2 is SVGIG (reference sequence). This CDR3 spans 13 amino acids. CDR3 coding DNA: TGTGCCCGTGATATACAGGCTCACAATGAGCAGTTCTTC. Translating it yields CARDIQAHNEQFF.

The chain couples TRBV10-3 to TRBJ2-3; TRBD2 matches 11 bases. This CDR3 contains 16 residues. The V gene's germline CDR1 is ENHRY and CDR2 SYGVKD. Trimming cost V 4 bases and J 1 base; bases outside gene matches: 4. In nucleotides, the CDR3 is TGTGCCATCAGTGCCCTAGCGGGGGGCCGCACAGATACGCAGTATTTT. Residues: CAISALAGGRTDTQYF.

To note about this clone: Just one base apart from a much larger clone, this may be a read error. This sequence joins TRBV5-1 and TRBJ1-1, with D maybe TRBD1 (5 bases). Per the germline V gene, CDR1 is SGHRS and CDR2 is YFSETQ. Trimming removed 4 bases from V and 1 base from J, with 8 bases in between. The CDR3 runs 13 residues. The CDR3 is CASSQDRNTEAFF. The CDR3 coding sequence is TGCGCCAGCAGCCAAGACAGGAACACTGAAGCTTTCTTT. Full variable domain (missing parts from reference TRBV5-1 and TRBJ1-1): KAGVTQTPRYLIKTRGQQVTLSCSPISGHRSVSWYQQTPGQGLQFLFEYFSETQRNKGNFPGRFSGRQFSNSRSEMNVSTLELGDSALYLCASSQDRNTEAFFGQGTRLTVV.

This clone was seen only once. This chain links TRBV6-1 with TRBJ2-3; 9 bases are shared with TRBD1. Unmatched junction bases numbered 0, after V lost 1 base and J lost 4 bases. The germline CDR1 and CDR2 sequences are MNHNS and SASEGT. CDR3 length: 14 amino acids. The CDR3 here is CASSEGQGADTQYF. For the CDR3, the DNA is TGTGCCAGCAGTGAAGGACAGGGGGCAGATACGCAGTATTTT.

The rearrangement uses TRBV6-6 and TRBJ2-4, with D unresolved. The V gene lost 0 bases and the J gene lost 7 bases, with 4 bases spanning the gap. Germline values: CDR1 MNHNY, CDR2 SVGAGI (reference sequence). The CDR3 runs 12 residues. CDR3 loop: CASSYSENIQYF. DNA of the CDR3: TGTGCCAGCAGTTACTCGGAGAACATTCAGTACTTC.

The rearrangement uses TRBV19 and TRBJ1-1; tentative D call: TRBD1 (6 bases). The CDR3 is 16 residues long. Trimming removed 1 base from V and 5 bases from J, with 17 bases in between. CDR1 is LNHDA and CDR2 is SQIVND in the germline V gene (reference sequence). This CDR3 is CASSIAVQGLSTEAFF. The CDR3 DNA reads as TGTGCCAGTAGTATAGCAGTACAGGGCCTCAGTACTGAAGCTTTCTTT.

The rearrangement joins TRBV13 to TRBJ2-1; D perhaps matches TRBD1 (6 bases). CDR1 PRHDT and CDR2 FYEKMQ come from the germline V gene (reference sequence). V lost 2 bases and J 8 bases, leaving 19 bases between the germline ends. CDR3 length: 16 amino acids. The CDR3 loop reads CASSLHRERAHDEQFF. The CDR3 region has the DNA TGTGCCAGCAGCTTACACAGGGAAAGGGCACACGATGAGCAGTTCTTC.

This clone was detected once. CDR3 nucleotide sequence: TGTGCCAGCAGCCTGGACAGGGGAGCCGCCTACGAGCAGTACTTC. It codes for CASSLDRGAAYEQYF. This chain uses TRBV7-8 with TRBJ2-7, with 9 bases matching TRBD1. The length of the CDR3 is 15 residues. V lost 5 bases and J lost 2; bases outside the gene matches: 7. Germline V gives CDR1 SGHVS, CDR2 FQNEAQ.

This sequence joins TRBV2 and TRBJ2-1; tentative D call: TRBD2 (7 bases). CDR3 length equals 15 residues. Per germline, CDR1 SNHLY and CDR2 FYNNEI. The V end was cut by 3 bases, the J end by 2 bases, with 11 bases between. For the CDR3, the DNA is TGTGCCAGCAGTGAGCGGGGGCAGGCCTACAATGAGCAGTTCTTC. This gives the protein CASSERGQAYNEQFF. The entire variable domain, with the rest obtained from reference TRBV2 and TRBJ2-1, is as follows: EPEVTQTPSHQVTQMGQEVILRCVPISNHLYFYWYRQILGQKVEFLVSFYNNEISEKSEIFDDQFSVERPDGSNFTLKIRSTKLEDSAMYFCASSERGQAYNEQFFGPGTRLTVL.

CDR3 nucleotide sequence: TGTGCCAGCAGCCAGACAGACTACTATGGCTACACCTTC. Amino acid sequence: CASSQTDYYGYTF. V gene TRBV14 combines with J gene TRBJ1-2, with D maybe TRBD1 (5 bases). Germline V gene data show CDR1 as SGHDN and CDR2 as FVKESK. The length of the CDR3 is 13 residues. With 3 bases removed from V and 3 bases from J, the gap between germline ends came to 8 bases.

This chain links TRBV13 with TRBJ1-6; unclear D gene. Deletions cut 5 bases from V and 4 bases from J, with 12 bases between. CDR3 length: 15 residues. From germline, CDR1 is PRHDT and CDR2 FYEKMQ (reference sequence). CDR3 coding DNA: TGTGCCAGCAGCCCTTTACGGGAGTATAATTCACCCCTCCACTTT. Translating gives CASSPLREYNSPLHF. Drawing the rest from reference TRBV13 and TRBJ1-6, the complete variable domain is AAGVIQSPRHLIKEKRETATLKCYPIPRHDTVYWYQQGPGQDPQFLISFYEKMQSDKGSIPDRFSAQQFSDYHSELNMSSLELGDSALYFCASSPLREYNSPLHFGNGTRLTVT.

The DNA for the CDR3 is TGTGCCAGCAGAAGAGCGACTAGCGGATACAATGAGCAGTTCTTC. Protein sequence: CASRRATSGYNEQFF. V gene TRBV11-2 combines with J gene TRBJ2-1; 9 positions match TRBD2. The CDR3 consists of 15 residues. V lost 6 bases and J lost 4; bases outside the gene matches: 7. Germline CDR1 is SGHAT and CDR2 is FQNNGV.

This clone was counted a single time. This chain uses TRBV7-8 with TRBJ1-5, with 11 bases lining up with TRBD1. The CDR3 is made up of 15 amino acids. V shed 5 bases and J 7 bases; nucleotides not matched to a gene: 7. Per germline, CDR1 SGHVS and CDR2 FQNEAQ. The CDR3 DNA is TGTGCCAGCAGCAAGGGACAGGGGGTCGGCCAGCCCCAGCATTTT. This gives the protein CASSKGQGVGQPQHF. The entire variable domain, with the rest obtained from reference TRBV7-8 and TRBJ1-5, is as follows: GAGVSQSPRYKVAKRGQDVALRCDPISGHVSLFWYQQALGQGPEFLTYFQNEAQLDKSGLPSDRFFAERPEGSVSTLKIQRTQQEDSAVYLCASSKGQGVGQPQHFGDGTRLSIL.

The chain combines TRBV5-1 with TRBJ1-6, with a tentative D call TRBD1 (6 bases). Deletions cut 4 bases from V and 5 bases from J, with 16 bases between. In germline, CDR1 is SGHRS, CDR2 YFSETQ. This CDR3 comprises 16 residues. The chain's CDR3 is CASSPEAGVHNSPLHF. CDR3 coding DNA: TGCGCCAGCAGCCCGGAGGCAGGGGTCCATAATTCACCCCTCCACTTT.

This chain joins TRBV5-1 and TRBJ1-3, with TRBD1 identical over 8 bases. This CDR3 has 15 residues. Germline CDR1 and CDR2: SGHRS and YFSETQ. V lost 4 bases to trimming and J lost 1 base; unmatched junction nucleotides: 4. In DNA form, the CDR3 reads TGCGCCAGCAGCACGGGGACAGGATCTGGAAACACCATATATTTT. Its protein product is CASSTGTGSGNTIYF. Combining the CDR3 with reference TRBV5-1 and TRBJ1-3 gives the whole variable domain KAGVTQTPRYLIKTRGQQVTLSCSPISGHRSVSWYQQTPGQGLQFLFEYFSETQRNKGNFPGRFSGRQFSNSRSEMNVSTLELGDSALYLCASSTGTGSGNTIYFGEGSWLTVV.

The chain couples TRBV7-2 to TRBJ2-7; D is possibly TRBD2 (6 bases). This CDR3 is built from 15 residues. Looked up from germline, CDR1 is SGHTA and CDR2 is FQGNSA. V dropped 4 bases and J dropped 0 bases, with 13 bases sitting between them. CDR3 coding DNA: TGTGCCAGCAGCTCCTCTAGCGCTAGCTCCTACGAGCAGTACTTC. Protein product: CASSSSSASSYEQYF.

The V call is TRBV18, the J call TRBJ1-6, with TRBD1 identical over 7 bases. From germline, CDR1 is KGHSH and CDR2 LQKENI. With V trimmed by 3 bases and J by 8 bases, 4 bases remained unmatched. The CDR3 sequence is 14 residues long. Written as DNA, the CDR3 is TGTGCCAGCTCACCGGACAGGAATGATTCACCCCTCCACTTT. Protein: CASSPDRNDSPLHF.

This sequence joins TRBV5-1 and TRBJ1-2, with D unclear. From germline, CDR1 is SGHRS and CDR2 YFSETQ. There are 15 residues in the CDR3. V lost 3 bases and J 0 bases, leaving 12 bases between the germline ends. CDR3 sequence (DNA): TGCGCCAGCAGCTGGGGAGGGCTAACTAACTATGGCTACACCTTC. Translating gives CASSWGGLTNYGYTF. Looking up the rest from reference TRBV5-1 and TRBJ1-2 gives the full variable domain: KAGVTQTPRYLIKTRGQQVTLSCSPISGHRSVSWYQQTPGQGLQFLFEYFSETQRNKGNFPGRFSGRQFSNSRSEMNVSTLELGDSALYLCASSWGGLTNYGYTFGSGTRLTVV.